Listed below are T cell receptor beta chains from one sample, sequenced in a study of blood T cell repertoires in COVID-19. Clones were sequenced by immunoSEQ multiplex PCR, and TCRdb holds only the in-frame ones, with some missing. This sample has under 500,000 clones, with about 85% found just once. The source material was PBMCs or T cells enriched from blood (not recorded which). The receptors come from a woman under 30 with acute COVID-19. Each CDR3 is given with its conserved first and last residue. A D gene is named only where the DNA matches it firmly. Size is stated for part of the rows, as once, few or many counts, or as a class when the clone is expanded.

V gene	D gene	J gene	clone size	CDR3 protein	CDR3 DNA
TRBV6-2/TRBV6-3	TRBD2	TRBJ2-7	NA	CASSYGTSLDYEQYF	TGTGCCAGCAGTTACGGGACTAGCCTTGACTACGAGCAGTACTTC
TRBV6-5	NA	TRBJ1-1	once	CASSPSGGGVQAFF	TGTGCCAGCAGTCCCTCGGGGGGGGGCGTTCAAGCTTTCTTT
TRBV7-3	NA	TRBJ1-1	NA	CASSLTPTTGPNTEAFF	TGTGCCAGCAGCTTGACACCGACGACAGGCCCGAACACTGAAGCTTTCTTT
TRBV28	TRBD2	TRBJ2-7	NA	CASETSGRARSYEQYF	TGTGCCAGCGAAACTAGCGGGAGGGCCCGCTCCTACGAGCAGTACTTC
TRBV5-6	TRBD2	TRBJ2-7	NA	CASTRAGLAYEQYF	TGTGCCAGCACGAGGGCCGGACTAGCGTACGAGCAGTACTTC
TRBV7-6	TRBD1	TRBJ2-7	NA	CASSLEVGQGFNEQYF	TGTGCCAGCAGCTTAGAGGTGGGACAGGGGTTCAACGAGCAGTACTTC
TRBV4-1	NA	TRBJ2-5	NA	CASSQPTREETQYF	TGCGCCAGCAGCCAACCTACTAGGGAAGAGACCCAGTACTTC
TRBV10-1	TRBD2	TRBJ2-3	NA	CASSERGFSDTQYF	TGCGCCAGCAGCGAGCGGGGGTTTTCAGATACGCAGTATTTT
TRBV7-2	NA	TRBJ1-3	NA	CASSLDNRQGNTIYF	TGTGCCAGCAGCTTAGACAACAGACAAGGAAACACCATATATTTT
TRBV11-2	NA	TRBJ2-5	NA	CASSFSDSYGETQYF	TGTGCCAGCAGCTTTAGTGATTCCTATGGAGAGACCCAGTACTTC
TRBV7-2	NA	TRBJ1-6	NA	CASSFGSSGASPLHF	TGTGCCAGCAGCTTCGGGAGTTCCGGGGCTTCACCCCTCCACTTT
TRBV11-2	TRBD2	TRBJ2-7	NA	CASSPDSGGGPIYEQYF	TGTGCCAGCAGCCCCGATAGTGGGGGAGGGCCTATTTACGAGCAGTACTTC
TRBV10-3	NA	TRBJ1-6	NA	CAISESKDSYSPLHF	TGTGCCATCAGTGAGTCGAAGGACAGTTATTCACCCCTCCACTTT
TRBV27	TRBD2	TRBJ2-7	NA	CASSLGGTNYEQYF	TGTGCCAGCAGCCTGGGGGGGACCAATTACGAGCAGTACTTC
TRBV5-1	NA	TRBJ2-1	once	CASSSTSGPYNEQFF	TGCGCCAGCAGCTCGACGAGCGGCCCCTACAATGAGCAGTTCTTC
TRBV5-4	TRBD2	TRBJ2-5	NA	CASSRTSGEQETQYF	TGTGCCAGCAGCCGGACTAGCGGGGAACAAGAGACCCAGTACTTC
TRBV7-9	NA	TRBJ1-2	NA	CASSLVQGANYGYTF	TGTGCCAGCAGCTTAGTACAGGGCGCTAACTATGGCTACACCTTC
TRBV10-3	NA	TRBJ2-7	few	CAITGNNEQYF	TGTGCCATCACTGGCAACAACGAGCAGTACTTC
TRBV9	NA	TRBJ1-5	few	CASSVGQANQPQHF	TGTGCCAGCAGCGTAGGGCAGGCGAATCAGCCCCAGCATTTT
TRBV5-1	NA	TRBJ2-3	once	CASSLGQDTDTQYF	TGCGCCAGCAGCTTGGGGCAGGACACAGATACGCAGTATTTT
TRBV5-1	NA	TRBJ2-3	NA	CASSFSTDTQYF	TGCGCCAGCAGCTTCTCCACAGATACGCAGTATTTT
TRBV6-5	NA	TRBJ1-1	NA	CASSYGQGNTEAFF	TGTGCCAGCAGTTACGGTCAGGGGAACACTGAAGCTTTCTTT
TRBV10-3	NA	TRBJ1-5	NA	CAISQDSTNQPQHF	TGTGCCATCAGCCAGGACAGTACCAATCAGCCCCAGCATTTT
TRBV12-3/TRBV12-4	NA	TRBJ1-1	NA	CATLRELYTEAFF	TGTGCCACCCTCAGGGAATTGTACACTGAAGCTTTCTTT
TRBV29-1	TRBD2	TRBJ2-1	NA	CSAGLAGVEQFF	TGCAGCGCCGGACTAGCGGGAGTTGAGCAGTTCTTC
TRBV23-1	TRBD1	TRBJ1-2	NA	CASAGGQAACGYTF	TGCGCCAGCGCTGGGGGACAGGCAGCGTGTGGCTACACCTTC
TRBV7-3	NA	TRBJ1-1	few	CASSTRHGSNTEAFF	TGTGCCAGCAGCACTAGGCATGGTTCGAACACTGAAGCTTTCTTT
TRBV10-3	NA	TRBJ1-5	NA	CAISRQYSNQPQHF	TGTGCCATCAGCCGCCAGTATAGCAATCAGCCCCAGCATTTT
TRBV5-4	TRBD2	TRBJ2-1	NA	CASSWTSGRNNEQFF	TGTGCCAGCAGCTGGACTAGCGGGAGGAATAATGAGCAGTTCTTC
TRBV7-9	NA	TRBJ1-1	NA	CASSLASFLSRNTEAFF	TGTGCCAGCAGCTTAGCGTCGTTCCTATCTCGAAACACTGAAGCTTTCTTT
TRBV13	TRBD1	TRBJ1-2	NA	CASSPTDRDVDGYTF	TGTGCCAGCAGCCCCACTGACAGGGATGTTGATGGCTACACCTTC
TRBV4-3	TRBD2	TRBJ2-4	NA	CASSQFFLAGGKNIQYF	TGCGCCAGCAGCCAATTCTTCCTAGCGGGTGGCAAAAACATTCAGTACTTC
TRBV6-5	NA	TRBJ2-7	NA	CASSYVGQSEQYF	TGTGCCAGCAGTTACGTCGGACAGTCGGAGCAGTACTTC
TRBV19	NA	TRBJ1-5	NA	CASSIGGGLPQHF	TGTGCCAGTAGTATAGGGGGGGGATTGCCCCAGCATTTT
TRBV29-1	NA	TRBJ1-1	NA	CSVEDTGLSEAFF	TGCAGCGTTGAAGATACAGGTCTTTCTGAAGCTTTCTTT
TRBV19	TRBD1	TRBJ1-1	NA	CAIMGQWNTEAFF	TGTGCCATAATGGGACAGTGGAACACTGAAGCTTTCTTT
TRBV28	NA	TRBJ2-1	NA	CASSQRGSRGYNEQFF	TGTGCCAGCAGTCAACGGGGATCCCGGGGGTACAATGAGCAGTTCTTC
TRBV28	TRBD1	TRBJ1-3	NA	CASSASGGLGLYF	TGTGCCAGCAGTGCCTCAGGGGGGCTGGGACTATATTTT
TRBV6-5	TRBD1	TRBJ1-5	NA	CASTGGSSNQPQHF	TGTGCCAGCACAGGGGGCAGCAGCAATCAGCCCCAGCATTTT
TRBV29-1	NA	TRBJ2-7	NA	CSVEDNSGYEQYF	TGCAGCGTTGAAGACAACTCGGGCTACGAGCAGTACTTC
TRBV5-1	TRBD2	TRBJ2-1	NA	CASSLASGGANEQFF	TGCGCCAGCAGCTTGGCTAGCGGGGGGGCCAATGAGCAGTTCTTC
TRBV11-2	TRBD2	TRBJ2-1	NA	CASSLYLRPGLASEQFF	TGTGCCAGCAGCTTATACCTCCGCCCGGGACTAGCGAGCGAGCAGTTCTTC
TRBV6-4	TRBD2	TRBJ2-1	NA	CASSDSKAGGPDEQFF	TGTGCCAGCAGTGACTCGAAAGCGGGAGGGCCTGATGAGCAGTTCTTC
TRBV29-1	NA	TRBJ1-1	NA	CSVEDQYSEAFF	TGCAGCGTTGAAGATCAGTACAGTGAAGCTTTCTTT
TRBV10-2	TRBD2	TRBJ2-1	NA	CATRLAGQYNEQFF	TGCGCCACCCGACTAGCGGGACAATACAATGAGCAGTTCTTC
TRBV29-1	NA	TRBJ2-6	NA	CSVEGSTGSGANVLTF	TGCAGCGTTGAAGGGTCTACAGGGTCTGGGGCCAACGTCCTGACTTTC
TRBV13	NA	TRBJ2-1	NA	CASSLDESGSSYNEQFF	TGTGCCAGCAGCTTAGATGAAAGCGGCAGCTCCTACAATGAGCAGTTCTTC
TRBV9	TRBD2	TRBJ2-6	NA	CASSAHLGGHSGANVLTF	TGTGCCAGCAGCGCACACCTGGGAGGGCACTCTGGGGCCAACGTCCTGACTTTC
TRBV28	NA	TRBJ1-2	NA	CASRTGEYGYTF	TGTGCCAGCAGGACAGGAGAATATGGCTACACCTTC
TRBV5-1	NA	TRBJ2-5	NA	CASSLTTTQETQYF	TGCGCCAGCAGCTTGACTACCACTCAAGAGACCCAGTACTTC
TRBV27	TRBD2	TRBJ2-7	few	CASSLSSGRLDSYEQYF	TGTGCCAGCAGTTTATCTAGCGGGAGGTTGGACTCCTACGAGCAGTACTTC
TRBV10-3	NA	TRBJ1-2	NA	CAISGTGANYGYTF	TGTGCCATCAGTGGCACAGGAGCTAACTATGGCTACACCTTC
TRBV10-3	NA	TRBJ1-3	NA	CAISGGGDFSGNTIYF	TGTGCCATCAGTGGAGGGGGTGATTTTTCTGGAAACACCATATATTTT
TRBV11-3	NA	TRBJ2-1	NA	CASSPKGGRSSGNEQFF	TGTGCCAGCAGCCCTAAGGGGGGGAGGTCAAGCGGCAATGAGCAGTTCTTC
TRBV19	NA	TRBJ2-3	NA	CASTRTGTDTQYF	TGTGCCAGTACCAGGACAGGCACAGATACGCAGTATTTT
TRBV30	NA	TRBJ2-7	NA	CAWNYRDTGYEQYF	TGTGCCTGGAATTACCGGGACACGGGCTACGAGCAGTACTTC
TRBV28	NA	TRBJ2-2	NA	CASSSTLVANTGELFF	TGTGCCAGCAGTTCCACCTTGGTAGCGAACACCGGGGAGCTGTTTTTT
TRBV9	NA	TRBJ1-1	NA	CASSVDSIMRGEAFF	TGTGCCAGCAGCGTAGACTCTATAATGCGGGGTGAAGCTTTCTTT
TRBV6-1	NA	TRBJ1-1	NA	CASSDRRGTEAFF	TGTGCCAGCAGTGATAGGAGGGGCACTGAAGCTTTCTTT
TRBV29-1	NA	TRBJ1-2	NA	CSVPRGGRRNGYTF	TGCAGCGTCCCCCGGGGGGGGCGTCGTAATGGCTACACCTTC